This TCR beta chain was documented in a study of T cell responses to AZD1222 COVID-19 vaccine. With 4 bases removed from V and 5 bases from J, the gap between germline ends came to 20 bases. CDR1 is SEHNR, CDR2 FQNEAQ, per germline (reference sequence). There are 16 residues in the CDR3. Method: immunoSEQ multiplex PCR; TCRdb's copy keeps in-frame clones and lacks some. The sample lists some 130,000 clones; roughly 87% were seen once. The chain combines TRBV7-9 with TRBJ1-2; D is uncertain. The clonotype comes from an adult in good health. Sequenced material: peripheral blood, taken on day 0 of AZD1222 vaccination. CDR3 DNA sequence: TGTGCCAGCAGCTCGGGAAGTCGCAGAAAAACTTATGGCTACACCTTC. Its translation is CASSSGSRRKTYGYTF.